This TCR beta chain was observed in a study of shared clonotypes between healthy human individuals. Study-wide results and limits: Represented diversity (both genetic and exposure-history) was limited by the small number of donors. Some clonotypes were shared by all four sorted-subset donors, while others were not shared. The non-shared ones had lower generation probabilities than the shared ones. Even with large depth, rarefaction showed that sorted-subset sequencing was incomplete.

As for this clone: The antigen is not known.

TCRdb's copy holds only in-frame clones and misses some; the assay was immunoSEQ multiplex PCR. The sample holds roughly 680,000 clones, approximately 77% seen once. The CDR3 runs to 15 residues. The V gene's germline CDR1 is SGHTA and CDR2 FQGNSA. V was cut by 2 bases and J by 5 bases, with 15 bases left in between. This sequence joins TRBV7-2 and TRBJ1-1, with TRBD1 as a possible D gene (5 bases). The sequenced material came from memory CD4+ T cells sorted from blood. Subset given: CD45RA-negative fraction. This receptor was identified in a woman aged 30 to 39 in good health. The CDR3 spells CASSLTVGVSTEAFF. DNA of the CDR3: TGTGCCAGCAGCTTAACAGTGGGGGTATCGACTGAAGCTTTCTTT.